A selection of T cell receptor beta chains follows, all from one sample in a study of cytomegalovirus exposure and HLA in healthy donors. Assay: immunoSEQ multiplex PCR; the TCRdb copy retains only in-frame clones and omits some. The sample lists 85,000 to 130,000 clones; roughly 74% were seen once. The sample comprised PBMCs. Source of these receptors: a man aged 35 to 55 in good health and CMV-seronegative. Each CDR3 is given with its conserved first and last residue. A D gene is named only where the DNA matches it firmly. Rows give clone size only sometimes, using once, few, many, or a class for an expanded clone.

v_gene: TRBV6-5
abundance: few
d_gene: TRBD2
j_gene: TRBJ2-2
CDR3nt: TGTGCCAGCAGTTATTGGAAGCGGGGAGGTAACGGGGAGCTGTTTTTT
CDR3aa: CASSYWKRGGNGELFF

v_gene: TRBV6-5
abundance: -
d_gene: TRBD1
j_gene: TRBJ2-5
CDR3nt: TGTGCCAGCGGACAGGGGCCAGTGGGCCAGTACTTC
CDR3aa: CASGQGPVGQYF

v_gene: TRBV15
abundance: -
d_gene: -
j_gene: TRBJ2-5
CDR3nt: TGTGCCACCAGCAGAGCCCTGGGGACGGGGGGCGAGGGGGAGACCCAGTACTTC
CDR3aa: CATSRALGTGGEGETQYF

v_gene: TRBV4-2
abundance: -
d_gene: -
j_gene: TRBJ1-2
CDR3nt: TGTGCCAGCAGCCAAGACTGGAGAGAGGGAGGCTACACCTTC
CDR3aa: CASSQDWREGGYTF

v_gene: TRBV2
abundance: -
d_gene: -
j_gene: TRBJ1-2
CDR3nt: TGTGCCAGCAGTGATCAGGGGACGGGGACCTATGGCTACACCTTC
CDR3aa: CASSDQGTGTYGYTF

v_gene: TRBV5-1
abundance: -
d_gene: TRBD2
j_gene: TRBJ2-5
CDR3nt: TGCGCCAGCAGCCGGGGACTAGCGGCAGAGACCCAGTACTTC
CDR3aa: CASSRGLAAETQYF

v_gene: TRBV6-1
abundance: few
d_gene: -
j_gene: TRBJ1-5
CDR3nt: TGTGCCAGCAGGACGTGGCAGGATAATCAGCCCCAGCATTTT
CDR3aa: CASRTWQDNQPQHF

v_gene: TRBV6-6
abundance: -
d_gene: -
j_gene: TRBJ2-7
CDR3nt: TGTGCCAGCAGTTACTCTAGCGGCGCCTACGAGCAGTACTTC
CDR3aa: CASSYSSGAYEQYF

v_gene: TRBV15
abundance: -
d_gene: -
j_gene: TRBJ2-1
CDR3nt: TGTGCCACCAGCAGAGATCGGGGGGAGCAGTTCTTC
CDR3aa: CATSRDRGEQFF

v_gene: TRBV5-1
abundance: few
d_gene: -
j_gene: TRBJ2-3
CDR3nt: TGCGCCAGCAGCTCCGTGGGCGCAGATACGCAGTATTTT
CDR3aa: CASSSVGADTQYF

v_gene: TRBV5-1
abundance: -
d_gene: TRBD1
j_gene: TRBJ1-1
CDR3nt: TGCGCCAGCCACTCGAAGGGGGACAGACTGAACACTGAAGCTTTCTTT
CDR3aa: CASHSKGDRLNTEAFF

v_gene: TRBV5-1
abundance: -
d_gene: TRBD2
j_gene: TRBJ2-3
CDR3nt: TGCGCCAGCAGCTTGGACCCGAGCGGGGGGGCCACAGATACGCAGTATTTT
CDR3aa: CASSLDPSGGATDTQYF

v_gene: TRBV19
abundance: once
d_gene: -
j_gene: TRBJ2-7
CDR3nt: TGTGCCAGTAGTACGAACAGGTCACCGAGCTCCTACGAGCAGTACTTC
CDR3aa: CASSTNRSPSSYEQYF

v_gene: TRBV4-2
abundance: -
d_gene: -
j_gene: TRBJ2-7
CDR3nt: TGTGCCAGCAGCCAAGAGTTGCGGGGGGCCCAGGGGGCCTACGAGCAGTACTTC
CDR3aa: CASSQELRGAQGAYEQYF

v_gene: TRBV2
abundance: few
d_gene: TRBD1
j_gene: TRBJ1-2
CDR3nt: TGTGCCAGCAGTGTCCGGGACAGTGACTATGGCTACACCTTC
CDR3aa: CASSVRDSDYGYTF

v_gene: TRBV5-1
abundance: -
d_gene: TRBD2
j_gene: TRBJ2-1
CDR3nt: TGCGCCAGCAGTCTCGGGCTAGCGGGGGCGACAGGGCAGTTCTTC
CDR3aa: CASSLGLAGATGQFF

v_gene: TRBV5-1
abundance: -
d_gene: TRBD1
j_gene: TRBJ2-7
CDR3nt: TGCGCCAGCAGCACCCGACAGGGGGGTAGCTACGAGCAGTACTTC
CDR3aa: CASSTRQGGSYEQYF

v_gene: TRBV19
abundance: -
d_gene: TRBD1
j_gene: TRBJ1-6
CDR3nt: TGTGCCAGTAGGAAACAGGGGATTCGCCTTAATTCACCCCTCCACTTT
CDR3aa: CASRKQGIRLNSPLHF

v_gene: TRBV5-4
abundance: -
d_gene: -
j_gene: TRBJ1-4
CDR3nt: TGTGCCAGCAGCTTGGGCGGGGGCGGCCTAACTAATGAAAAACTGTTTTTT
CDR3aa: CASSLGGGGLTNEKLFF

v_gene: TRBV6-1
abundance: -
d_gene: TRBD1
j_gene: TRBJ1-6
CDR3nt: TGTGCCAGCATCGGCCGGGACAGAATTTCACCCCTCCACTTT
CDR3aa: CASIGRDRISPLHF

v_gene: TRBV6-1
abundance: few
d_gene: TRBD1
j_gene: TRBJ2-6
CDR3nt: TGTGCCAGCGACCTAGGGACAGCCGGGGCCAACGTCCTGACTTTC
CDR3aa: CASDLGTAGANVLTF

v_gene: TRBV7-6
abundance: -
d_gene: TRBD1
j_gene: TRBJ2-2
CDR3nt: TGTGCCAGCAGCTTAGGGACAGGGGGCTACACCGGGGAGCTGTTTTTT
CDR3aa: CASSLGTGGYTGELFF

v_gene: TRBV5-1
abundance: -
d_gene: TRBD2
j_gene: TRBJ2-5
CDR3nt: TGCGCCAGCAGCTCGGATTGGGGACTAGATGGGGAGACCCAGTACTTC
CDR3aa: CASSSDWGLDGETQYF

v_gene: TRBV10-3
abundance: -
d_gene: TRBD1
j_gene: TRBJ2-5
CDR3nt: TGTGCCATCAGTGAGAGACAGGGGGCGGAGACCCAGTACTTC
CDR3aa: CAISERQGAETQYF

v_gene: TRBV19
abundance: -
d_gene: TRBD2
j_gene: TRBJ2-7
CDR3nt: TGTGCCAGTAGTATAGCATTTCGGCGGGGGGACTCCTACGAGCAGTACTTC
CDR3aa: CASSIAFRRGDSYEQYF

v_gene: TRBV7-3
abundance: -
d_gene: -
j_gene: TRBJ2-5
CDR3nt: TGTGCCAGCAGCCCCCTAGGGGGGGTCGGCGAGACCCAGTACTTC
CDR3aa: CASSPLGGVGETQYF

v_gene: TRBV11-2
abundance: -
d_gene: TRBD2
j_gene: TRBJ2-5
CDR3nt: TGTGCCAGCAGCTTAAGGACTAGCGGGGGAGAGACCCAGTACTTC
CDR3aa: CASSLRTSGGETQYF

v_gene: TRBV5-1
abundance: -
d_gene: TRBD1
j_gene: TRBJ2-3
CDR3nt: TGCGCCAGCAGCACAGGGACAGACACAGATACGCAGTATTTT
CDR3aa: CASSTGTDTDTQYF

v_gene: TRBV25-1
abundance: -
d_gene: TRBD1
j_gene: TRBJ2-4
CDR3nt: TGTGCCAGCAGTGGAAAGACAGGGGGCGACGACATTCAGTACTTC
CDR3aa: CASSGKTGGDDIQYF

v_gene: TRBV11-2
abundance: -
d_gene: TRBD1
j_gene: TRBJ2-5
CDR3nt: TGTGCCAGCAGCTTTAGGGGCGGACAGGGTCAAGAGACCCAGTACTTC
CDR3aa: CASSFRGGQGQETQYF

v_gene: TRBV7-9
abundance: -
d_gene: -
j_gene: TRBJ2-2
CDR3nt: TGTGCCAGCAGCTTAGGGTCGACAGGCGACACCGGGGAGCTGTTTTTT
CDR3aa: CASSLGSTGDTGELFF

v_gene: TRBV5-4
abundance: few
d_gene: TRBD1
j_gene: TRBJ1-2
CDR3nt: TGTGCCAGCAGCGGCACAGGGGGCGCTCTCGGCCGCTATGGCTACACCTTC
CDR3aa: CASSGTGGALGRYGYTF

v_gene: TRBV11-2
abundance: -
d_gene: TRBD2
j_gene: TRBJ2-1
CDR3nt: TGTGCCAGCAGCACCGGAACTAGCGGTTTCAATGAGCAGTTCTTC
CDR3aa: CASSTGTSGFNEQFF

v_gene: TRBV6-1
abundance: -
d_gene: -
j_gene: TRBJ2-5
CDR3nt: TGTGCCAGCAGTGAAATGGCAGGAGGAGAGACCCAGTACTTC
CDR3aa: CASSEMAGGETQYF

v_gene: TRBV4-1
abundance: -
d_gene: TRBD1
j_gene: TRBJ1-1
CDR3nt: TGCGCCAGCAGCCAAGACCACAGGGGTAGGACTGAAGCTTTCTTT
CDR3aa: CASSQDHRGRTEAFF

v_gene: TRBV19
abundance: -
d_gene: -
j_gene: TRBJ1-6
CDR3nt: TGTGCCAGGGGGCCCTATTCACCCCTCCACTTT
CDR3aa: CARGPYSPLHF

v_gene: TRBV4-1
abundance: -
d_gene: TRBD2
j_gene: TRBJ2-4
CDR3nt: TGCGCCAGCAAGGAGCGGGGGGATGCAAACATTCAGTACTTC
CDR3aa: CASKERGDANIQYF

v_gene: TRBV9
abundance: -
d_gene: TRBD1
j_gene: TRBJ1-4
CDR3nt: TGTGCCAGCAGCTCCGATCGAGGGGGCTTTTCCCTAGGTCGTAATGAAAAACTGTTTTTT
CDR3aa: CASSSDRGGFSLGRNEKLFF

v_gene: TRBV9
abundance: -
d_gene: -
j_gene: TRBJ1-6
CDR3nt: TGTGCCAGCAGCGTAGCTGCGAGCTCCTATAATTCACCCCTCCACTTT
CDR3aa: CASSVAASSYNSPLHF

v_gene: TRBV29-1
abundance: few
d_gene: -
j_gene: TRBJ2-2
CDR3nt: TGCAGCGACCGGGATACATCCAACACCGGGGAGCTGTTTTTT
CDR3aa: CSDRDTSNTGELFF

v_gene: TRBV7-9
abundance: -
d_gene: -
j_gene: TRBJ1-1
CDR3nt: TGTGCCAGCAGCTTAGTTGGAGGCAGGGGGAACACTGAAGCTTTCTTT
CDR3aa: CASSLVGGRGNTEAFF

v_gene: TRBV9
abundance: few
d_gene: -
j_gene: TRBJ2-7
CDR3nt: TGTGCCAGCAGCGTAGGGGGCGGCAGGGGCTACGAGCAGTACTTC
CDR3aa: CASSVGGGRGYEQYF

v_gene: TRBV6-5
abundance: -
d_gene: TRBD1
j_gene: TRBJ2-7
CDR3nt: TGTGCCAGCAGCGAACGTCTTGACAGGGCGGGTGAGCAGTACTTC
CDR3aa: CASSERLDRAGEQYF

v_gene: TRBV5-1
abundance: -
d_gene: TRBD1
j_gene: TRBJ1-2
CDR3nt: TGCGCCAGCAGCTCCGGGACAGGGGATTATGGCTACACCTTC
CDR3aa: CASSSGTGDYGYTF

v_gene: TRBV2
abundance: -
d_gene: TRBD1
j_gene: TRBJ1-3
CDR3nt: TGTGCCAGCAGTCGAATAATGGGACAGGGCTCTGGAAACACCATATATTTT
CDR3aa: CASSRIMGQGSGNTIYF

v_gene: TRBV2
abundance: -
d_gene: -
j_gene: TRBJ2-3
CDR3nt: TGTGCCAGCACCCCTGGGGGGTGGGGACGCGGCACAGATACGCAGTATTTT
CDR3aa: CASTPGGWGRGTDTQYF

v_gene: TRBV5-1
abundance: -
d_gene: TRBD2
j_gene: TRBJ2-1
CDR3nt: TGCGCCAGCAGCCCGGGACTAGCGGGGGGACTAAGCTCCTACAATGAGCAGTTCTTC
CDR3aa: CASSPGLAGGLSSYNEQFF

v_gene: TRBV19
abundance: -
d_gene: TRBD1
j_gene: TRBJ1-2
CDR3nt: TGTGCCAGTAGTTTGGGACAGCCCTATGGCTACACCTTC
CDR3aa: CASSLGQPYGYTF

v_gene: TRBV6-6
abundance: -
d_gene: TRBD1
j_gene: TRBJ2-7
CDR3nt: TGTGCCAGCAGTTACTCGGGACAGGAACCTAGTGAGCAGTACTTC
CDR3aa: CASSYSGQEPSEQYF

v_gene: TRBV14
abundance: -
d_gene: -
j_gene: TRBJ2-3
CDR3nt: TGTGCCAGCAGCCAAGATCTAGTCGCAGATACGCAGTATTTT
CDR3aa: CASSQDLVADTQYF

v_gene: TRBV7-9
abundance: -
d_gene: -
j_gene: TRBJ2-1
CDR3nt: TGTGCCAGCAGCGTACTGAGGCCCCGATACAATGAGCAGTTCTTC
CDR3aa: CASSVLRPRYNEQFF

v_gene: TRBV29-1
abundance: few
d_gene: -
j_gene: TRBJ1-1
CDR3nt: TGCAGCGCATGGCAGGGGATGAACACTGAAGCTTTCTTT
CDR3aa: CSAWQGMNTEAFF

v_gene: TRBV25-1
abundance: -
d_gene: TRBD1
j_gene: TRBJ1-1
CDR3nt: TGTGCCAGCAGTGTACAGGGGGACACTGAAGCTTTCTTT
CDR3aa: CASSVQGDTEAFF